This T cell receptor (beta chain) was identified in a study of response to subunit inactivated influenza vaccine. One entry per CDR3 protein, called by TCRdb with MiXCR from the RT-PCR reads. Of 500,000 to 600,000 distinct CDR3 sequences in the sample, 7.5% to 8.5% were seen once. This receptor was taken from a man between 50 and 69 years old who received an inactivated influenza vaccine. The specimen was PBMCs from blood, collected around 25 months after vaccination.

In DNA form, the CDR3 reads TGTGCCAGCAGCTTAGGCAGAATAGGCCGTGAGCAGTTCTTC. Amino acids: CASSLGRIGREQFF. The J gene is TRBJ2-1, the V gene TRBV11-2; D remains ambiguous. The CDR3 has 14 residues. Germline V gene sequence: CDR1 SGHAT, CDR2 FQNNGV. Trimming took 1 base from V and 9 from J, leaving 13 bases between them. Full variable domain (remainder filled in from reference TRBV11-2 and TRBJ2-1): EAGVAQSPRYKIIEKRQSVAFWCNPISGHATLYWYQQILGQGPKLLIQFQNNGVVDDSQLPKDRFSAERLKGVDSTLKIQPAKLEDSAVYLCASSLGRIGREQFFGPGTRLTVL.